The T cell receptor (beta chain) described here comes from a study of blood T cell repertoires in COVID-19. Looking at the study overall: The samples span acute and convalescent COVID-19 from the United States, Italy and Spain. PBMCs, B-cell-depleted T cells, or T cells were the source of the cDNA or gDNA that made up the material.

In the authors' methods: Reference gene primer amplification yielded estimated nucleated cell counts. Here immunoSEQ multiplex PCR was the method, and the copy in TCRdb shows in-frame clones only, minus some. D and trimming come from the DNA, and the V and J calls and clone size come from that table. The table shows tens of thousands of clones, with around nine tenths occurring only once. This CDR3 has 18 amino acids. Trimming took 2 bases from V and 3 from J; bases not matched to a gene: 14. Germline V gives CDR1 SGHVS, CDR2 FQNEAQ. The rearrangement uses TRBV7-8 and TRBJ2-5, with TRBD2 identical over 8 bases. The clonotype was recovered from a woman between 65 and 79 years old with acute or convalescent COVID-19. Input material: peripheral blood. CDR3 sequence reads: CASSLMRGLVGGKETQYF. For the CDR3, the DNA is TGTGCCAGCAGCTTAATGCGGGGACTAGTAGGCGGGAAAGAGACCCAGTACTTC. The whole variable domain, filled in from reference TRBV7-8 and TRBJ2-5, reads GAGVSQSPRYKVAKRGQDVALRCDPISGHVSLFWYQQALGQGPEFLTYFQNEAQLDKSGLPSDRFFAERPEGSVSTLKIQRTQQEDSAVYLCASSLMRGLVGGKETQYFGPGTRLLVL.